This record looks at one TCR beta chain sequence and its context. These data originate in a study of glioma-infiltrating T cells after dendritic cell vaccination. Assay used: immunoSEQ multiplex PCR; TCRdb lists only in-frame clones, some missing. The profile shows 85,000 or so clones, around 84% of them singletons. The time point is: after dendritic cell vaccination, including at tumor progression/relapse. The sequence derives from a human donor with glioblastoma. The sequenced sample was blood, obtained after dendritic cell vaccination.

The CDR3 here is CASSGTGALAEAFF. In DNA, the CDR3 is TGTGCCAGTAGTGGGACAGGGGCTTTGGCTGAAGCTTTCTTT. This chain connects TRBV19 to TRBJ1-1, with TRBD1 matching 10 bases. The CDR3 is 14 amino acids. V lost 5 bases and J lost 6; bases outside the gene matches: 6. CDR1 and CDR2 (germline): LNHDA, SQIVND (reference sequence).